What follows are 29 T cell receptor beta chains derived from one specimen sequenced in a study of T-cell reconstitution after alpha-beta-depleted transplantation in children. The TCRbeta library was prepared with unique molecular identifiers. A single record per CDR3 protein comes from TCRdb applying MiXCR to the PCR reads. The sample contains approximately 400,000 distinct CDR3 sequences, roughly a tenth of which appear only once. This specimen was PBMCs from the stem cell graft donor, taken from the stem cell graft. The receptor source for this set is a human donor who donated a stem cell graft to a child with acute myeloid leukemia.

This clonotype has a handful of counts. J is TRBJ2-4 and V is TRBV3-1, with D unresolved. The CDR3 runs to 13 residues. Germline loops: CDR1 LGHDT, CDR2 YNNKEL (reference sequence). Trimming cost V 1 base and J 7 bases, with 8 bases left between them. CDR3 coding DNA: TGTGCCAGCAGCCAAGCGGCCTACAACATTCAGTACTTC. It is translated as CASSQAAYNIQYF.

There are a few counts of this clonotype. The chain couples TRBV10-3 to TRBJ2-1, with 15 bases lining up with TRBD2. Germline CDR1 ENHRY, CDR2 SYGVKD. CDR3 length: 16 amino acids. V gave up 3 bases and J gave up 8 bases; unmatched junction bases: 5. The CDR3 DNA follows: TGTGCCATCAGTGACCCCGGACTAGCGGGAGGGGATGAGCAGTTCTTC. Translated, it gives CAISDPGLAGGDEQFF.

V is TRBV12-3 or TRBV12-4 and J is TRBJ2-3; 8 bases are shared with TRBD1. V dropped 5 bases and J dropped 4; count of bases not matched to a gene: 11. There are 16 residues in the CDR3. DNA for the CDR3: TGTGCCAGCAGTGCGGATGGACAGGGAACCTCAGATACGCAGTATTTT. This gives the protein CASSADGQGTSDTQYF.

The J gene is TRBJ1-4, the V gene TRBV2, with 9 bases identical to TRBD1. The CDR3 spans 16 residues. Germline lookup yields CDR1 SNHLY and CDR2 FYNNEI. V was pared by 8 bases and J by 4 bases, with 11 bases of the junction left unmatched. The CDR3 bases are TGTGCCAGCGGCCTGACACCGGGACAGGGTAATGAAAAACTGTTTTTT. Translation gives CASGLTPGQGNEKLFF.

The V call is TRBV20-1, the J call TRBJ2-5; TRBD2 agrees at 10 bases. The CDR3 spans 16 residues. The germline gives CDR1 DFQATT, CDR2 SNEGSKA (reference sequence). The V and J ends lost 6 bases and 1 base, in that order; junction bases with no gene match: 11. The CDR3 coding sequence is TGCAGTGCCCTCCGACTGTTAGCGGGGGGCCAAGAGACCCAGTACTTC. The encoded protein is CSALRLLAGGQETQYF.

V gene TRBV11-2 combines with J gene TRBJ2-5, with TRBD2 matching 8 bases. The CDR3 runs to 15 residues. The V and J ends lost 0 bases and 5 bases, in that order; junction bases with no gene match: 5. Germline V gene sequence: CDR1 SGHAT, CDR2 FQNNGV. For the CDR3, the DNA is TGTGCCAGCAGCTTAGACGGACTAGCTCAGGAGACCCAGTACTTC. Its protein product is CASSLDGLAQETQYF.

V gene TRBV20-1 combines with J gene TRBJ1-5; D is perhaps TRBD1 (5 bases). This CDR3 spans 15 amino acids. Germline CDR1 and CDR2: DFQATT and SNEGSKA (reference sequence). Trimming took 1 base from V and 4 from J, leaving 14 bases between them. In nucleotides, the CDR3 is TGCAGTGCTAGAGTGGACACCCCGGGGAATCAGCCCCAGCATTTT. Its protein is CSARVDTPGNQPQHF.

This clonotype was seen a handful of times. This chain connects TRBV30 to TRBJ2-1; a possible D gene is TRBD1 (7 bases). The CDR3 totals 13 residues. The V gene lost 3 bases and the J gene lost 5 bases, with 11 bases spanning the gap. In germline, CDR1 is GTSNPN, CDR2 SVGIG (reference sequence). The CDR3 sequence: CAWRRGQHNEQFF. In DNA form, the CDR3 reads TGTGCCTGGAGGCGGGGACAGCACAATGAGCAGTTCTTC.

There are many counts of this clonotype. J is TRBJ2-1 and V is TRBV12-3 or TRBV12-4; tentatively, D is TRBD1 or TRBD2 (6 bases each). Trimming took off 6 bases at V and 8 bases at J, with 8 bases between the two ends. This CDR3 has 11 residues. CDR3 sequence reads: CASRRGDEQFF. DNA for the CDR3: TGTGCCAGCAGGAGGGGGGATGAGCAGTTCTTC.

The genes are TRBV12-3 or TRBV12-4 and TRBJ1-6, with TRBD1 matching 8 bases. This CDR3 has 13 amino acids. V lost 6 bases to trimming and J lost 7 bases; unmatched junction nucleotides: 2. CDR3 DNA sequence: TGTGCCAGCAGGGACAGGGTCAATTCACCCCTCCACTTT. Translated: CASRDRVNSPLHF.

V gene TRBV25-1 combines with J gene TRBJ1-5; 7 bases match TRBD1. Trimming at V came to 2 bases and at J to 2 bases, leaving 0 bases not matched to a gene. From germline, CDR1 is MGHDK and CDR2 SYGVNS. CDR3 length equals 14 residues. The CDR3 is CASSEQGGNQPQHF. The CDR3 DNA is TGTGCCAGCAGTGAACAGGGGGGCAATCAGCCCCAGCATTTT.

This clonotype has just a few counts. This rearrangement joins TRBV25-1 to TRBJ2-1; D might be TRBD2 (5 bases). Germline V gene data show CDR1 as MGHDK and CDR2 as SYGVNS. The CDR3 contains 13 residues. Trimming removed 5 bases from V and 15 bases from J, with 20 bases in between. CDR3 sequence (DNA): TGTGCCAGCAGTATCCGGGATCCCGGGCCTCGGTTCTTC. This codes for CASSIRDPGPRFF. The full variable domain, rest sourced from reference TRBV25-1 and TRBJ2-1, is EADIYQTPRYLVIGTGKKITLECSQTMGHDKMYWYQQDPGMELHLIHYSYGVNSTEKGDLSSESTVSRIRTEHFPLTLESARPSHTSQYLCASSIRDPGPRFFGPGTRLTVL.

CDR3 sequence reads: CASSTGLLSSPLHF. The DNA of the CDR3 is TGCGCCAGCAGCACCGGTCTGCTCAGTTCACCCCTCCACTTT. The chain couples TRBV5-1 to TRBJ1-6, with no clear D. The V and J ends lost 4 bases and 9 bases respectively, with 14 bases between them. CDR3 size: 14 residues. Germline V lookup: CDR1 SGHRS, CDR2 YFSETQ.

This clonotype was observed a handful of times. The rearrangement uses TRBV5-1 and TRBJ2-5; 8 bases line up with TRBD2. V shed 1 base and J 2 bases; nucleotides not matched to a gene: 10. This CDR3 is 17 amino acids long. Germline V gene sequence: CDR1 SGHRS, CDR2 YFSETQ. CDR3: CASSLTVERGPQETQYF. The CDR3 DNA reads TGCGCCAGCAGCTTGACGGTTGAGCGGGGGCCTCAAGAGACCCAGTACTTC.

This clonotype was recorded at least ten times. J is TRBJ1-1 and V is TRBV5-1; D is ambiguous. Germline CDR1 and CDR2: SGHRS and YFSETQ. V was pared by 6 bases and J by 1 base, with 13 bases between. The CDR3 is 14 residues long. CDR3 DNA sequence: TGCGCCAGCATCCCCGGGCCGACGAACACTGAAGCTTTCTTT. It yields the protein CASIPGPTNTEAFF.

This clonotype has just a few counts. The chain joins TRBV12-3 or TRBV12-4 to TRBJ1-2, with TRBD1 identical over 7 bases. V lost 6 bases and J lost 5; bases outside the gene matches: 15. The CDR3 extends over 16 amino acids. CDR3 amino acids: CASSPTPDRLNYGYTF. The CDR3 DNA is TGTGCCAGCAGCCCGACTCCGGACAGGTTGAATTATGGCTACACCTTC.

This clonotype has only a few counts. The gene calls are TRBV5-1 and TRBJ2-1, with 15 bases lining up with TRBD2. Per the germline V gene, CDR1 is SGHRS and CDR2 is YFSETQ. The CDR3 loop spans 16 amino acids. Trimming cost V 4 bases and J 4 bases; bases outside gene matches: 3. CDR3 residues: CASSTGTSGRYNEQFF. CDR3 nucleotides: TGCGCCAGCAGCACCGGGACTAGCGGGAGGTACAATGAGCAGTTCTTC.

This clonotype was seen at least ten times. This chain connects TRBV12-3 or TRBV12-4 to TRBJ2-2; a weak D match, TRBD2 (6 bases). The V gene lost 3 bases and the J gene lost 7 bases, with 21 bases spanning the gap. The CDR3 loop spans 17 amino acids. The CDR3 loop reads CASSFGGAQLYGGELFF. In DNA form, the CDR3 reads TGTGCCAGCAGTTTTGGCGGGGCGCAATTATACGGCGGGGAGCTGTTTTTT.

J is TRBJ1-5 and V is TRBV3-1, with 10 bases matching TRBD1. With 8 bases clipped from V and 1 base from J, the junction kept 14 bases outside the gene matches. The CDR3 has 18 amino acids. Per germline, CDR1 LGHDT and CDR2 YNNKEL (reference sequence). The CDR3 nucleotides read TGTGCCAGCTGTTTAGCTGGGACAGGGGCCGGCAGCAATCAGCCCCAGCATTTT. Protein sequence: CASCLAGTGAGSNQPQHF.

The V gene is TRBV6-1, the J gene TRBJ2-2; 8 nucleotides align to TRBD1. Germline values: CDR1 MNHNS, CDR2 SASEGT. The CDR3 extends over 18 amino acids. V lost 5 bases, J lost 0 bases, and 11 bases stayed unmatched. The CDR3 DNA follows: TGTGCCAGCAGTCCATCCGGACAGGGCGGCCCGAACACCGGGGAGCTGTTTTTT. This encodes CASSPSGQGGPNTGELFF.

The chain links TRBV4-2 to TRBJ2-3; 13 nucleotides agree with TRBD2. J was trimmed by 2 bases and V by 3 bases; bases with no gene match: 2. The CDR3 sequence is 16 residues long. Germline V lookup: CDR1 LGHNA, CDR2 YNFKEQ. This chain's CDR3 is CASSQGLAGITDTQYF. Written as DNA, the CDR3 is TGTGCCAGCAGCCAGGGACTAGCGGGAATCACAGATACGCAGTATTTT.

This clonotype came up many times. The rearrangement joins TRBV25-1 to TRBJ2-2; no clear D. This CDR3 comprises 12 residues. The V end was cut by 10 bases, the J end by 4 bases, with 10 bases between. CDR1 is MGHDK, CDR2 SYGVNS, per germline. DNA of the CDR3: TGTGCCACCTCAACTGGCACCGGGGAGCTGTTTTTT. Amino acids: CATSTGTGELFF.

This clonotype was observed many times. Sequence at one end of the junction differs from germline and may be a read error. The V and J genes are TRBV5-1 and TRBJ2-5; 7 nucleotides match TRBD1. Germline-derived CDR1 and CDR2 are SGHRS and YFSETQ. The CDR3 is 13 residues long. The CDR3 here is CASGLRQGETQYF. CDR3 sequence (DNA): TGCGCCAGCGGCTTACGACAGGGAGAGACCCAGTACTTC.

This sequence joins TRBV20-1 and TRBJ2-5, with 7 bases aligning to TRBD2. Losses at the gene ends were 5 bases for V and 3 bases for J; bases not matched to a gene: 6. CDR3 length equals 13 residues. Germline values: CDR1 DFQATT, CDR2 SNEGSKA (reference sequence). In DNA, the CDR3 is TGCAGTGCTTGGCGGGGGTCGGAAGAGACCCAGTACTTC. This translates into CSAWRGSEETQYF.

The chain joins TRBV20-1 to TRBJ2-1; D not certain. The germline V gene has CDR1 DFQATT and CDR2 SNEGSKA (reference sequence). The CDR3 totals 13 residues. Trimming removed 4 bases from V and 5 bases from J, with 12 bases in between. In DNA, the CDR3 is TGCAGTGCTATCCCAGGCCATAACAATGAGCAGTTCTTC. Protein: CSAIPGHNNEQFF.

This clonotype was picked up many times. The chain employs TRBV15 and TRBJ2-5; maybe TRBD2 (5 bases). The CDR3 extends over 13 amino acids. V gave up 0 bases and J gave up 5 bases, with 7 bases separating them. From germline, CDR1 is LNHNV and CDR2 YYDKDF (reference sequence). The chain's CDR3 is CATSRDPGETQYF. For the CDR3, the DNA is TGTGCCACCAGCAGAGATCCGGGGGAGACCCAGTACTTC. Full variable domain (remainder filled in from reference TRBV15 and TRBJ2-5): DAMVIQNPRYQVTQFGKPVTLSCSQTLNHNVMYWYQQKSSQAPKLLFHYYDKDFNNEADTPDNFQSRRPNTSFCFLDIRSPGLGDTAMYLCATSRDPGETQYFGPGTRLLVL.

This clonotype was detected many times. V usage is TRBV15 and J usage is TRBJ1-5; D perhaps matches TRBD1 (6 bases). CDR3 length: 15 amino acids. Germline CDR1 reads LNHNV; CDR2 reads YYDKDF (reference sequence). The germline V and J ends were trimmed by 0 bases and 3 bases, with 9 bases remaining between them. CDR3 coding DNA: TGTGCCACCAGCAGAGAACAGGGAAACAATCAGCCCCAGCATTTT. This encodes CATSREQGNNQPQHF. Combining the CDR3 with reference TRBV15 and TRBJ1-5 gives the whole variable domain DAMVIQNPRYQVTQFGKPVTLSCSQTLNHNVMYWYQQKSSQAPKLLFHYYDKDFNNEADTPDNFQSRRPNTSFCFLDIRSPGLGDTAMYLCATSREQGNNQPQHFGDGTRLSIL.

The sample holds a few counts of this clonotype. This chain joins TRBV5-1 and TRBJ2-5; TRBD1 might be the D (6 bases). This CDR3 comprises 17 residues. The germline CDR1 and CDR2 sequences are SGHRS and YFSETQ. V was pared by 0 bases and J by 4 bases, with 19 bases between. This CDR3 is CASSLAGTLNSGETQYF. Written as DNA, the CDR3 is TGCGCCAGCAGCTTGGCAGGGACACTCAACTCGGGAGAGACCCAGTACTTC.

This clonotype has just one count. The chain couples TRBV25-1 to TRBJ2-3, with 15 bases fitting TRBD2. The CDR3 sequence is 20 residues long. The germline CDR1 and CDR2 sequences are MGHDK and SYGVNS. The V gene end was trimmed by 1 base and the J gene end by 6 bases; junction bases not matched to a gene: 14. DNA for the CDR3: TGTGCCAGCAGTGAATCAAGACCCCGGACTAGCGGGAGGGCCACGGATACGCAGTATTTT. Amino acids: CASSESRPRTSGRATDTQYF.